The rows below give T cell receptor beta chains drawn from one sample of a study of identifying expanded T cells in peripheral blood. The repertoire was sequenced with immunoSEQ multiplex PCR; TCRdb's copy has only in-frame clones and lacks some. This sample has more than 85,000 clones, with approximately 90% found just once. The sample comprised blood. Receptor source: a person between 18 and 75 years old in good health. Both conserved end residues are part of each CDR3. D genes are given only for firm matches. Part of the rows lack a size; the others show once, few, many or a class for expanded clones.

j_gene	abundance	v_gene	d_gene	CDR3nt	CDR3aa
TRBJ2-7	NA	TRBV5-4	NA	TGTGCCAGCAGCTTCCACGAGCAGTACTTC	CASSFHEQYF
TRBJ2-6	few	TRBV4-1	NA	TGCGCCAGCAGCCAAGCGTCCGCGGGGACTTACTCTGGGGCCAACGTCCTGACTTTC	CASSQASAGTYSGANVLTF
TRBJ2-7	NA	TRBV29-1	TRBD1	TGCAGCGTTGAAGAGGAGACTGACAGGGCGTACGAGCAGTACTTC	CSVEEETDRAYEQYF
TRBJ2-5	NA	TRBV10-2	NA	TGCGCCAGCAGTGAGGGGAACAGGGTGAGGGAGACCCAGTACTTC	CASSEGNRVRETQYF
TRBJ2-1	NA	TRBV10-3	NA	TGTGCCATCAGTGGGGGGGGCAGTCAACACTCCTACAATGAGCAGTTCTTC	CAISGGGSQHSYNEQFF
TRBJ2-1	once	TRBV7-2	TRBD2	TGTGCCAGCAGCTTACGGCCTCTAGCGGGAGGCTACAATGAGCAGTTCTTC	CASSLRPLAGGYNEQFF
TRBJ1-1	many	TRBV2	TRBD1	TGTGCCAGCAGCCTTACGACAGGGACTAACACTGAAGCTTTCTTT	CASSLTTGTNTEAFF
TRBJ2-3	NA	TRBV5-1	NA	TGCGCCAGCAGCTGGGAGGCTAGATCCACAGATACGCAGTATTTT	CASSWEARSTDTQYF
TRBJ2-7	NA	TRBV2	TRBD2	TGTGCCAGCAGTGGAGGACTAGCCTACGAGCAGTACTTC	CASSGGLAYEQYF
TRBJ2-1	once	TRBV6-4	TRBD2	TGTGCCAGCAAGGACGTTTGTGCGACTAGCGGAGTAACCTACAATGAGCAGTTCTTC	CASKDVCATSGVTYNEQFF
TRBJ1-1	NA	TRBV6-1	NA	TGTGCCAGCAGAGGCGGGACCGCAACTTTAGAAGCTTTCTTT	CASRGGTATLEAFF
TRBJ2-7	NA	TRBV5-1	NA	TGCGCCAGCAGCCTATTGGCGGGAAGAGAGCAGTACTTC	CASSLLAGREQYF
TRBJ2-3	NA	TRBV19	NA	TGTGCCAGTAGTATTGACTCGTACCAGGGTGGCACAGATACGCAGTATTTT	CASSIDSYQGGTDTQYF
TRBJ2-3	NA	TRBV20-1	NA	TGCAGTGCTAGCAGCACAGATACGCAGTATTTT	CSASSTDTQYF
TRBJ2-5	NA	TRBV18	NA	TGTGCCAGCTCACCGACAGAGCAAGAGACCCAGTACTTC	CASSPTEQETQYF
TRBJ2-2	once	TRBV6-5	NA	TGTGCCAGCAGTTACTTCGAGGGTTACGGGGAGCTGTTTTTT	CASSYFEGYGELFF
TRBJ2-5	NA	TRBV27	TRBD1	TGTGCCAGCAGTCAGCGGACAGGGGGCGGTGAGACCCAGTACTTC	CASSQRTGGGETQYF
TRBJ1-3	NA	TRBV5-1	NA	TGCGCCAGCAGCCCAGGGACTCGAAGCTCTGGAAACACCATATATTTT	CASSPGTRSSGNTIYF
TRBJ1-2	NA	TRBV28	NA	TGTGCCAGCACTAACCGGCAACTAGCTAACTATGGCTACACCTTC	CASTNRQLANYGYTF
TRBJ1-2	NA	TRBV28	NA	TGTGCCAGCAGTTTGGCGGCCAACTATGGCTACACCTTC	CASSLAANYGYTF
TRBJ2-5	NA	TRBV11-2	TRBD2	TGTGCCAGCAGCTTAATTATAGCGGGAAGTCAAGAGACCCAGTACTTC	CASSLIIAGSQETQYF
TRBJ2-3	NA	TRBV19	TRBD2	TGTGCCAGTAGTATAGGGGCCGTGGCTAGCGGGAGGACAGATACGCAGTATTTT	CASSIGAVASGRTDTQYF
TRBJ2-1	once	TRBV27	NA	TGTGCCAGCAGTCCGACTCGCGGCTACAATGAGCAGTTCTTC	CASSPTRGYNEQFF
TRBJ1-1	NA	TRBV5-1	TRBD1	TGCGCCAGCAGCTTGGATGGGACAGGGGGCTTGGAAGCTTTCTTT	CASSLDGTGGLEAFF
TRBJ2-1	NA	TRBV7-9	TRBD1	TGTGCCAGCAGCTTAGCTGGGGACAGTAGAAAGCAGTTCTTC	CASSLAGDSRKQFF
TRBJ2-7	NA	TRBV7-8	TRBD1	TGTGCCAGCAGCTCCCGGACAGGGCCCTACGAGCAGTACTTC	CASSSRTGPYEQYF
TRBJ1-4	NA	TRBV6-1	NA	TGTGCCAGCAGTTCAATAGTCCAGGGAGGAGAAAAACTGTTTTTT	CASSSIVQGGEKLFF
TRBJ2-7	many	TRBV7-6	TRBD1	TGTGCCAGCAGCTCAAACATACAGGGGGCCTTACCCTACGAGCAGTACTTC	CASSSNIQGALPYEQYF
TRBJ2-2	NA	TRBV4-1	TRBD2	TGCGCCAGCAGCCCCCGGACTAGCGCAGAGCATTCCACCGGGGAGCTGTTTTTT	CASSPRTSAEHSTGELFF
TRBJ2-2	NA	TRBV5-4	TRBD2	TGTGCCAGCAGCCATAGCGGGGGGGCCGGCGGGGAGCTGTTTTTT	CASSHSGGAGGELFF